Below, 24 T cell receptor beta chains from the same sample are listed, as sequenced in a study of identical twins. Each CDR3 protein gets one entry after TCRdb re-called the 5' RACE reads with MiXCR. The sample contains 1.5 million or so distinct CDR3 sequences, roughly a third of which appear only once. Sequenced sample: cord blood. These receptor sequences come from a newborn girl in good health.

CDR3 sequence: CSVASTSGGTDTQYF. The CDR3 nucleotides read TGCAGCGTCGCTTCGACTAGCGGGGGCACAGATACGCAGTATTTT. V gene TRBV29-1 combines with J gene TRBJ2-3; 11 bases align to TRBD2. The length of the CDR3 is 15 residues. V lost 6 bases and J lost 1; bases outside the gene matches: 6. Per germline, CDR1 SQVTM and CDR2 ANQGSEA.

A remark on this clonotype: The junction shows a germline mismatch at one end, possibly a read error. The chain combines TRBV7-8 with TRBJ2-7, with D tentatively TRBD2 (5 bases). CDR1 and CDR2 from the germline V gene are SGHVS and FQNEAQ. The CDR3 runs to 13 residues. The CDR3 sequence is CASSLGLSYEEYF. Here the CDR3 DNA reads TGTGCCAGCAGCTTAGGACTATCCTACGAGGAGTACTTC.

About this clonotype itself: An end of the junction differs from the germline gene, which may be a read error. CDR3 DNA sequence: TGCGGTGCTCCCGGACTAGCGCGCTACAATGAGCAGTTCTTC. Residues: CGAPGLARYNEQFF. The rearrangement joins TRBV20-1 to TRBJ2-1; 9 nucleotides line up with TRBD2. CDR3 length equals 14 residues. Per the germline V gene, CDR1 is DFQATT and CDR2 is SNEGSKA (reference sequence).

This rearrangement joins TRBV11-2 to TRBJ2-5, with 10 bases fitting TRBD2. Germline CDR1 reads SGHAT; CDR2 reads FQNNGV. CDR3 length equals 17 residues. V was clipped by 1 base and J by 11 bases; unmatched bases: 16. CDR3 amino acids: CASSLVRSSGGVYEQYF. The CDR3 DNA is TGTGCCAGCAGCTTAGTGCGGTCTAGCGGGGGTGTTTATGAGCAGTACTTC.

The CDR3 protein is CASSLVPTGRRSSYEQYF. The CDR3 coding sequence is TGTGCCAGCAGCTTAGTACCCACGGGGCGAAGGAGCTCCTACGAGCAGTACTTC. J is TRBJ2-7 and V is TRBV7-8; either TRBD1 or TRBD2 may fit D (5 bases each). The CDR3 is made up of 18 amino acids. Trimming shortened V by 1 base and J by 0 bases, and 19 bases separated the two germline ends. Germline lookup yields CDR1 SGHVS and CDR2 FQNEAQ.

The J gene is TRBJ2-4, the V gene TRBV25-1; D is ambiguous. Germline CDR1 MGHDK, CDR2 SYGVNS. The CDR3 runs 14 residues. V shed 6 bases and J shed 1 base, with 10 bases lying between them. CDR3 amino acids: CASRPSWAKNIQYF. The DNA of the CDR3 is TGTGCCAGCAGACCTTCTTGGGCCAAAAACATTCAGTACTTC.

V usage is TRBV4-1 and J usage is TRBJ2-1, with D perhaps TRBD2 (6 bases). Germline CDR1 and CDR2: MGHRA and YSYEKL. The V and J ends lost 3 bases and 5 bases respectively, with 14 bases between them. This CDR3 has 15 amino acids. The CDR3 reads CASSQRDSNNNEQFF. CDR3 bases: TGCGCCAGCAGCCAGAGGGACTCGAACAACAATGAGCAGTTCTTC.

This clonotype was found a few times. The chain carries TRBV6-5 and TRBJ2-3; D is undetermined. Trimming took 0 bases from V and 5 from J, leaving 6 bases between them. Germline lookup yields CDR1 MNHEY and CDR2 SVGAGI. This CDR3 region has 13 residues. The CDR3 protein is CASSYSTQDTQYF. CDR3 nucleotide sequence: TGTGCCAGCAGTTACTCGACCCAAGATACGCAGTATTTT.

The CDR3 spells CASSLVRHVNTEAFF. In nucleotides, the CDR3 is TGTGCCAGCAGCTTAGTTAGACATGTGAACACTGAAGCTTTCTTT. The J gene is TRBJ1-1, the V gene TRBV7-2, with D unresolved. Trimming took 1 base from V and 0 from J, leaving 9 bases between them. CDR1 and CDR2 (germline): SGHTA, FQGNSA. This CDR3 comprises 15 residues.

The CDR3 here is CASSLEGTSFYGYTF. The CDR3 DNA is TGCGCCAGCAGCTTGGAGGGGACTTCATTCTATGGCTACACCTTC. The J gene is TRBJ1-2, the V gene TRBV5-1, with D possibly being TRBD1 (5 bases). The CDR3 length is 15 residues. The V gene lost 0 bases and the J gene lost 4 bases, with 13 bases spanning the gap. Germline CDR1 is SGHRS and CDR2 is YFSETQ.

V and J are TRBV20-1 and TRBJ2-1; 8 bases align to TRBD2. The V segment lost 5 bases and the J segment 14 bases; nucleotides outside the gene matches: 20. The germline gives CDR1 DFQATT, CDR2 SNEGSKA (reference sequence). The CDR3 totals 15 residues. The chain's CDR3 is CSAAPRFGSGVLEFF. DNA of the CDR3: TGCAGTGCTGCACCGAGATTCGGTAGCGGGGTTCTGGAGTTCTTC.

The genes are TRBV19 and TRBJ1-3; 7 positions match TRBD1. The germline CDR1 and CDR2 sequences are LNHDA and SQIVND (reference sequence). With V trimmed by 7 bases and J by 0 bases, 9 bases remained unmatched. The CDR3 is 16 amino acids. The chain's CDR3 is CASNSDRPSSGNTIYF. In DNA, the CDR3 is TGTGCCAGTAATTCGGACAGGCCAAGCTCTGGAAACACCATATATTTT.

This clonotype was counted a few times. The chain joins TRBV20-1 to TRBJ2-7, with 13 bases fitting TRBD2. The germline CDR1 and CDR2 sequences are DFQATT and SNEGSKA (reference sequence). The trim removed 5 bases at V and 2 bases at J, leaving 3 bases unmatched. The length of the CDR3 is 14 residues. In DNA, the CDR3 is TGCAGTGCTGCGGGACTAGCGGGACCCTACGAGCAGTACTTC. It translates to CSAAGLAGPYEQYF.

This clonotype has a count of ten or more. CDR3 loop: CSASGVKNIQYF. The CDR3 DNA reads TGCAGCGCTTCCGGGGTCAAAAACATTCAGTACTTC. V and J are TRBV29-1 and TRBJ2-4, with a tentative D call TRBD2 (5 bases). Germline CDR1 SQVTM, CDR2 ANQGSEA. The V gene lost 7 bases and the J gene lost 3 bases, with 10 bases spanning the gap. The CDR3 is made up of 12 amino acids.

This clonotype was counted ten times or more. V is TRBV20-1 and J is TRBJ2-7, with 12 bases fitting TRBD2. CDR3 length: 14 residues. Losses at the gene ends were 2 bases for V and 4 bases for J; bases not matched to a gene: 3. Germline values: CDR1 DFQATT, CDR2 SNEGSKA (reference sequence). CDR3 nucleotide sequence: TGCAGTGCTAGAACTAGCGGGAGGACGTACGAGCAGTACTTC. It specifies CSARTSGRTYEQYF.

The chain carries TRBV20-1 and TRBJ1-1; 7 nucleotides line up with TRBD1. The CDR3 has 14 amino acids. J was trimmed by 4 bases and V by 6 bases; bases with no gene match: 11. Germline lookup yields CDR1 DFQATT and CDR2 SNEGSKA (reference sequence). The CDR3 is CSAQKTGSGTEAFF. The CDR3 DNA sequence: TGCAGTGCCCAGAAGACAGGGTCGGGCACTGAAGCTTTCTTT.

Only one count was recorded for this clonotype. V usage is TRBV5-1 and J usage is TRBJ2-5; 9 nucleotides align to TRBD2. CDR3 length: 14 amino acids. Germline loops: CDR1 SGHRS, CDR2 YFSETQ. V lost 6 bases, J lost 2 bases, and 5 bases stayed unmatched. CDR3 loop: CASNDGLAQETQYF. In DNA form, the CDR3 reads TGCGCCAGCAACGATGGACTAGCGCAAGAGACCCAGTACTTC.

CDR3 nucleotides: TGCGCCAGCGGTCCCGGGACGTTGAACACTGAAGCTTTCTTT. Translation: CASGPGTLNTEAFF. The chain uses TRBV5-1 and TRBJ1-1, with D possibly TRBD1 on 5 matching bases. Germline CDR1 is SGHRS and CDR2 is YFSETQ. Trimming shortened V by 7 bases and J by 0 bases, and 13 bases separated the two germline ends. The CDR3 is 14 amino acids. The variable domain in full, completed from reference TRBV5-1 and TRBJ1-1, reads KAGVTQTPRYLIKTRGQQVTLSCSPISGHRSVSWYQQTPGQGLQFLFEYFSETQRNKGNFPGRFSGRQFSNSRSEMNVSTLELGDSALYLCASGPGTLNTEAFFGQGTRLTVV.

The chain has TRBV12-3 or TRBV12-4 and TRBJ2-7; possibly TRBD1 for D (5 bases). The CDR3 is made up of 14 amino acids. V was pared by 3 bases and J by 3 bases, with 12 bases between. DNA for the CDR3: TGTGCCAGCAGTTTTGACAGCAAGATCTACGAGCAGTACTTC. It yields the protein CASSFDSKIYEQYF.

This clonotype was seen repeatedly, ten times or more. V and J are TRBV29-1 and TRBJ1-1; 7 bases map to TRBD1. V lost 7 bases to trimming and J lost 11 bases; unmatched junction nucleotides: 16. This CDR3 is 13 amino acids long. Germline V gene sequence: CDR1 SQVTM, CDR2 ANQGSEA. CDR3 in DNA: TGCAGCGATAGCCCCCGGACAGGCGGCCAGGCTTTCTTT. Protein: CSDSPRTGGQAFF.

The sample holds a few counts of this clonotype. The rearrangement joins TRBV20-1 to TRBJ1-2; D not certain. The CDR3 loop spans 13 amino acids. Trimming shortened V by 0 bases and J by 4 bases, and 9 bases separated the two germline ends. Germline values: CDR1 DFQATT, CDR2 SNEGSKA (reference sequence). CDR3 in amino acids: CSAREGRFYGYTF. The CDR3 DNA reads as TGCAGTGCTAGAGAAGGGAGATTCTATGGCTACACCTTC.

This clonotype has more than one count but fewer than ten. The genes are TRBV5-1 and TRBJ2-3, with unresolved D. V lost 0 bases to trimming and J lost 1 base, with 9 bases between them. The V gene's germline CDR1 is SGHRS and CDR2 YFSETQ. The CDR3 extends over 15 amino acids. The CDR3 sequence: CASSLAEWGTDTQYF. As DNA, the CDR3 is TGCGCCAGCAGCTTGGCCGAGTGGGGCACAGATACGCAGTATTTT.

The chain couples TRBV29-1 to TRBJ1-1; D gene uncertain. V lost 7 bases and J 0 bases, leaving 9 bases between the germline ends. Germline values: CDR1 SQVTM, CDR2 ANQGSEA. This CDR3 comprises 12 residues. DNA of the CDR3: TGCAGCGGTTTGACTCTGAACACTGAAGCTTTCTTT. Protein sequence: CSGLTLNTEAFF.

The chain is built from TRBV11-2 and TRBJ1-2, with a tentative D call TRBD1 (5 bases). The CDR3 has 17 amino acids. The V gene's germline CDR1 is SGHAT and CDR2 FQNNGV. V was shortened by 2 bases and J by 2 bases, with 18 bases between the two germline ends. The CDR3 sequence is CASSLTWSAGLNYGYTF. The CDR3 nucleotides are TGTGCCAGCAGCTTAACTTGGTCTGCAGGGTTAAACTATGGCTACACCTTC.